The 3 T cell receptor beta chains in this list originate from one sample, sequenced in a study of blood T cell repertoires in COVID-19. Some clones are missing from TCRdb's copy, which holds only in-frame ones; the method was immunoSEQ multiplex PCR. The sample lists 150,000 to 200,000 clones, around 82% occurring once. The sample consisted of PBMCs or T cells enriched from blood (not recorded which). These receptors were taken from a woman between 50 and 59 years old with acute COVID-19.

This sequence joins TRBV18 and TRBJ1-6, with 9 bases aligning to TRBD1. V shed 5 bases and J 1 base; nucleotides not matched to a gene: 3. Germline V gives CDR1 KGHSH, CDR2 LQKENI. The CDR3 extends over 16 amino acids. The CDR3: CASSTGQGSYNSPLHF. DNA of the CDR3: TGTGCCAGCTCAACGGGACAGGGATCCTATAATTCACCCCTCCACTTT. Full variable domain (rest looked up from reference TRBV18 and TRBJ1-6): NAGVMQNPRHLVRRRGQEARLRCSPMKGHSHVYWYRQLPEEGLKFMVYLQKENIIDESGMPKERFSAEFPKEGPSILRIQQVVRGDSAAYFCASSTGQGSYNSPLHFGNGTRLTVT.

This chain links TRBV3-1 (or the pseudogene TRBV3-2) with TRBJ1-1, with unresolved D. This CDR3 contains 15 residues. CDR1 and CDR2 (germline): LGHDT, YNNKEL (reference sequence). V lost 0 bases, J lost 2 bases, and 10 bases lay in between. CDR3 loop: CASSQEGSRNTEAFF. The CDR3 DNA reads as TGTGCCAGCAGCCAAGAGGGGAGTCGTAACACTGAAGCTTTCTTT.

The genes are TRBV18 and TRBJ1-1; tentative D call: TRBD1 (5 bases). V was cut by 4 bases and J by 1 base, with 7 bases left in between. Germline CDR1 is KGHSH and CDR2 is LQKENI. This CDR3 is 13 amino acids long. The CDR3 loop is CASSLGQNTEAFF. The CDR3 nucleotides read TGTGCCAGCTCACTAGGACAGAACACTGAAGCTTTCTTT.